The rows below give T cell receptor beta chains drawn from one sample of a study of beta chain features in type 1 diabetes. Assay used: immunoSEQ multiplex PCR; TCRdb lists only in-frame clones, some missing. Among about 160,000 clones listed, 7.5% to 8.5% were seen once. Sequenced material: central memory CD4+ T cells from blood. These TCRs come from a man between 18 and 35 years old with type 1 diabetes. Each CDR3 is given with its conserved first and last residue.

J,V,CDR3
TRBJ1-1,TRBV28,CASSLFVGQGWNTEAFF
TRBJ2-3,TRBV9,CASSVSGQHTDTQYF
TRBJ1-1,TRBV5-1,CASSPEGPLGAFF
TRBJ1-6,TRBV4-3,CASSQKRGQNGSPLHF
TRBJ1-1,TRBV28,CASIRGRVNTEAFF
TRBJ2-7,TRBV18,CASSPPTRGGYEQYF
TRBJ1-2,TRBV29-1,CSVEGNYGGGSAYGYTF
TRBJ2-1,TRBV5-4,CASSLRTSGGVDEQFF
TRBJ2-5,TRBV29-1,CSVKLAGELNLKSYF
TRBJ2-7,TRBV28,CASSLPGQGRSYEQYF
TRBJ2-7,TRBV7-8,CASSSRSWLGTAGQYF
TRBJ2-7,TRBV6-6,CASRKTLAGGYEQYF
TRBJ1-2,TRBV19,CASRERSGVGQANGYTF
TRBJ1-3,TRBV30,CAWRLQDFMGNTIYF
TRBJ1-2,TRBV5-1,CASSLGPIYGYTF
TRBJ2-7,TRBV7-2,CASTRVSGSYEQYF
TRBJ1-1,TRBV2,CASSGQGRSTEAFF